This T cell receptor beta chain originates from a study of control samples from healthy donors and cancer patients. TCRdb keeps only in-frame clones here, not all; method: immunoSEQ multiplex PCR. The data show about 80,000 clones, roughly 88% seen once. The sample consisted of PBMCs. The origin of this receptor is a man aged 55 to 69 with head and neck cancer.

This CDR3 reads CASSLVTSGSLDEQYF. In nucleotides, the CDR3 is TGTGCCAGCAGCTTAGTGACTAGCGGGAGTCTCGACGAGCAGTACTTC. The J gene is TRBJ2-7, the V gene TRBV7-6, with 12 bases fitting TRBD2. CDR3 length equals 16 residues. Germline-derived CDR1 and CDR2 are SGHVS and FNYEAQ. V shed 1 base and J 5 bases; nucleotides not matched to a gene: 6. The variable domain in full, completed from reference TRBV7-6 and TRBJ2-7, reads GAGVSQSPRYKVTKRGQDVALRCDPISGHVSLYWYRQALGQGPEFLTYFNYEAQQDKSGLPNDRFSAERPEGSISTLTIQRTEQRDSAMYRCASSLVTSGSLDEQYFGPGTRLTVT.